A selection of T cell receptor beta chains follows, all from one sample in a study of Ad26.COV2.S vaccination and SARS-CoV-2 variants. The repertoire was sequenced with immunoSEQ multiplex PCR; TCRdb's copy has only in-frame clones and lacks some. The table records some 480,000 clones, approximately 90% of them present only once. Here the sequenced sample was peripheral blood, taken in a trial of Ad26.COV2.S vaccine versus placebo. The receptors shown here come from a person aged 18 to 59 who received the Ad26.COV2.S COVID-19 vaccine or a placebo. Each CDR3 is given with its conserved first and last residue. D genes are given only for firm matches. Clone sizes are given selectively: once, few, many, or a class where the clone is expanded.

d_call clone_size cdr3_length j_call v_call cdr3_nt cdr3_aa
. . 14 TRBJ2-3 TRBV7-9 TGTGCCAGCAAGCGGGACAGAGGCACAGATACGCAGTATTTT CASKRDRGTDTQYF
TRBD2 . 14 TRBJ2-4 TRBV6-6 TGTGCCAGCAGTTACTCTGGGGGGAGGGACATTCAGTACTTC CASSYSGGRDIQYF
TRBD2 . 15 TRBJ2-7 TRBV4-2 TGTGCCAGCAGCCAAGACGGGACTAGTTTCTACGAGCAGTACTTC CASSQDGTSFYEQYF
TRBD2 . 16 TRBJ2-5 TRBV28 TGTGCCAGCAGCCTGGGACTAGCGGGGTCTCAAGAGACCCAGTACTTC CASSLGLAGSQETQYF
. . 13 TRBJ2-7 TRBV5-1 TGCGCCAGCAGCTCGACTAGTGCGTACGAGCAGTACTTC CASSSTSAYEQYF
. . 13 TRBJ2-7 TRBV28 TGTGCCAGCAGTTTACTAGACAGCTACGAGCAGTACTTC CASSLLDSYEQYF
. once 12 TRBJ1-2 TRBV19 TGTGCCAGTAGCAGGACACCTGATGGCTACACCTTC CASSRTPDGYTF
. . 12 TRBJ1-2 TRBV6-5 TGTGCCAGCAGTTACGCTGGGGGTGGCTACACCTTC CASSYAGGGYTF
. . 12 TRBJ1-5 TRBV3-1/TRBV3-2 TGTGCCAGCAGCTGGGAGGATCAGCCCCAGCATTTT CASSWEDQPQHF
. . 18 TRBJ2-2 TRBV28 TGTGCCAGCAGTTTATTCCCGACCCAGGGGACGAGGAGCGGGGAGCTGTTTTTT CASSLFPTQGTRSGELFF
. . 14 TRBJ2-1 TRBV29-1 TGCAGCGTTGATTGGGGATCGTCCTACAATGAGCAGTTCTTC CSVDWGSSYNEQFF
. . 14 TRBJ2-1 TRBV27 TGTGCCAGCAGTTTCAGGGAACCCTACAATGAGCAGTTCTTC CASSFREPYNEQFF
TRBD1 . 14 TRBJ1-1 TRBV11-3 TGTGCCAGCAGCCAGGGGGTGACGAACACTGAAGCTTTCTTT CASSQGVTNTEAFF
TRBD2 . 16 TRBJ2-2 TRBV28 TGTGCCAGCAGTTTGACGGCTAGCGGAAACACCGGGGAGCTGTTTTTT CASSLTASGNTGELFF
TRBD1 . 14 TRBJ1-2 TRBV27 TGTGCCAGCAGGGCAGGGGGGACTTACTATGGCTACACCTTC CASRAGGTYYGYTF
TRBD1 . 15 TRBJ1-1 TRBV15 TGTGCCACCAGCAGCCCGGGACAGGGAAGCTCTGAAGCTTTCTTT CATSSPGQGSSEAFF
TRBD2 . 16 TRBJ2-5 TRBV6-5 TGTGCCAGCAGTTCCCTGACTAGCGGGAGGGGCGAGACCCAGTACTTC CASSSLTSGRGETQYF
TRBD2 . 13 TRBJ2-7 TRBV30 TGTGCCTGGGGTAGCGGGAGTTTTAGCGAGCAGTACTTC CAWGSGSFSEQYF
. . 13 TRBJ2-1 TRBV30 TGTGCCTGGAGTGTCGGACCGGCGGGAGAGCAGTTCTTC CAWSVGPAGEQFF
TRBD2 few 16 TRBJ2-1 TRBV13 TGTGCCAGCACCGGGGGAGGACTAGCGACCTACAATGAGCAGTTCTTC CASTGGGLATYNEQFF
. . 11 TRBJ2-7 TRBV12-3/TRBV12-4 TGTGCCAGCAGTCCGGAATACGAGCAGTACTTC CASSPEYEQYF
. . 15 TRBJ1-2 TRBV7-3 TGTGCCAGCAGCCCAACGGACATCCCTCAGGATGGCTACACCTTC CASSPTDIPQDGYTF
. . 13 TRBJ2-1 TRBV3-1/TRBV3-2 TGTGCCAGCAGCCGCATGGCCTACAATGAGCAGTTCTTC CASSRMAYNEQFF
TRBD1 . 13 TRBJ1-5 TRBV6-5 TGTGCCAGCAGCAGTGACAGGGTTCAGCCCCAGCATTTT CASSSDRVQPQHF
. . 14 TRBJ2-1 TRBV18 TGTGCCAGCTCACCACTCGCCGTACACAATGAGCAGTTCTTC CASSPLAVHNEQFF
TRBD2 . 17 TRBJ2-2 TRBV7-6 TGTGCCAGCAGCTTTAATATACCGGGACTAGGAACCGGGGAGCTGTTTTTT CASSFNIPGLGTGELFF
TRBD2 . 17 TRBJ2-1 TRBV5-1 TGCGCCAGCAGCTTGGCCGCTGGGGGACTAGCAGACAATGAGCAGTTCTTC CASSLAAGGLADNEQFF
TRBD1 . 15 TRBJ2-5 TRBV9 TGTGCCAGCAGCCCGGCCGGGACAGGAAAAGAGACCCAGTACTTC CASSPAGTGKETQYF
. . 15 TRBJ2-3 TRBV27 TGTGCCAGCAGACCAACCACCCGTCCACAGGATACGCAGTATTTT CASRPTTRPQDTQYF
. . 13 TRBJ1-1 TRBV6-5 TGTGCCAGCAGTTACGATCTGCGGGGCCCAGCTTTCTTT CASSYDLRGPAFF
. . 16 TRBJ1-3 TRBV28 TGTGCCAGCAGTTTATCGGCCAGGTCCTCTGGAAACACCATATATTTT CASSLSARSSGNTIYF